The subject of this entry is one T cell receptor beta chain. Its target is unknown. These data originate in a study of early T cells in non-severe SARS-CoV-2 infection. Study overall: The chains were unpaired, and the sequenced material was bulk RNA from unsorted whole blood.

The protocol attached unique molecular identifiers to individual cDNA molecules. TCRdb re-analysed the 5' RACE reads in MiXCR, keeping a single row per CDR3 protein. The sample gives approximately 26,000 distinct CDR3 sequences, around 5.2% of which show up once; approximately 2.4% is in the top ten. Study-wide results and limits: VDJdb matching favored anti-spike CD8 responses, missing private and CD4 specificities.

Germline V gives CDR1 SGHAT, CDR2 FQDESV (reference sequence). The trim removed 11 bases at V and 7 bases at J, leaving 11 bases unmatched. This CDR3 spans 13 amino acids. Sequenced: whole blood. This clonotype originated in an adult who was a healthcare worker with PCR-confirmed SARS-CoV-2 infection or an uninfected control (not recorded which). The V call is TRBV11-1, the J call TRBJ2-1, with 7 nucleotides matching TRBD2. In nucleotides, the CDR3 is TGTGCCGCCGGTACAAACGGGGGGAATGAGCAGTTCTTC. It codes for CAAGTNGGNEQFF.